The T cell receptor beta chain described here comes from a study of long-term antiretroviral therapy in people with HIV. Whole-study results and caveats: Dominating the repertoire at all time points were the clones that expanded before ART. Repertoires in HIV (unlike those of controls) had narrower CDR3 length ranges.

Trimming pared 0 bases from V and 5 bases from J, leaving 7 bases between. Germline-derived CDR1 and CDR2 are SGHAT and FQNNGV. The CDR3 extends over 13 amino acids. About this clone: Its antigen is not known.

The assay used was immunoSEQ (version v3.0), run at survey level. For every sample, sequencing targeted about 40,000-50,000 T-cell genomes. Sequencing used immunoSEQ multiplex PCR; TCRdb keeps in-frame clones, though not all of them. The data show about 39,000 clones, approximately 86% seen once. J is TRBJ2-5 and V is TRBV11-2; D is unresolved. This specimen consisted of unsorted PBMCs, obtained just before starting antiretroviral therapy. The TCR comes from a woman aged 18 to 35 with HIV. The CDR3 is CASSLDVMETQYF. The CDR3 DNA is TGTGCCAGCAGCTTAGATGTGATGGAGACCCAGTACTTC.